Detailed here is one TCR beta chain. Germline V CDR1 and CDR2: SGHRS, YFSETQ. Trimming stripped 7 bases from V and 9 bases from J, with 28 bases between. The CDR3 length is 16 residues. TCRdb's copy holds only in-frame clones and misses some; the assay was immunoSEQ multiplex PCR. This sample has about 400,000 clones, with 88% found just once. Regarding treatment: roughly 19 received Ad26.COV2.S at low or high dose, single or two shots; roughly five received placebo; per-sample allocation not given. Samples analyzed were those drawn on day 63 after the first vaccine or placebo injection. The sample came from a Boston adult aged 18-55 years. This specimen belongs to a study of Ad26.COV2.S vaccination and SARS-CoV-2 variants.

The chain joins TRBV5-1 to TRBJ1-2, with unresolved D. The receptor's source is a person between 18 and 65 years old who received the Ad26.COV2.S COVID-19 vaccine or a placebo. Material: peripheral blood, obtained in a trial of Ad26.COV2.S vaccine versus placebo. CDR3 amino acids: CASGREAPGTMGSYTF. The CDR3 nucleotides read TGCGCCAGCGGGAGAGAAGCACCCGGAACTATGGGAAGCTACACCTTC.